A selection of T cell receptor beta chains follows, all from one sample in a study of blood T cells in healthy people across ages. TCRdb used MiXCR to reprocess the 5' RACE reads, holding one entry per CDR3 protein. The sample lists under 2,000,000 distinct CDR3 sequences; about 50% were seen once. The sample was blood. The receptors stem from a woman aged 40 to 55 in good health. CDR3s include the opening cysteine and the closing phenylalanine or tryptophan. D genes are given only for firm matches. The listing skips clone size in some rows; elsewhere it reads once, few, many or a size class.

8	TRBV20-1	TRBJ1-2	-	-	CGVDGYTF	TGCGGCGTGGATGGCTACACCTTC
13	TRBV11-2	TRBJ2-7	-	few	CASSLEFSHIQYF	TGTGCCAGCAGCTTAGAGTTCAGTCATATTCAGTACTTC
13	TRBV7-8	TRBJ2-1	TRBD2	-	CASSLGQGGRQFF	TGTGCCAGCAGCTTAGGGCAGGGAGGGAGGCAGTTCTTC
21	TRBV11-1	TRBJ1-2	TRBD1	-	CASSRPPPNTAPRGTGNVYTF	TGTGCCAGCAGCCGCCCCCCACCGAACACCGCCCCCAGGGGGACAGGGAACGTCTACACCTTC
17	TRBV14	TRBJ2-1	TRBD2	once	CASSQMLAGGVTNEQFF	TGTGCCAGCAGCCAAATGCTAGCGGGGGGCGTCACCAATGAGCAGTTCTTC
16	TRBV3-1	TRBJ2-7	TRBD1	-	CASSPGTGSMTYEQYF	TGTGCCAGCAGCCCCGGGACAGGTAGTATGACCTACGAGCAGTACTTC
15	TRBV12-3/TRBV12-4	TRBJ1-2	TRBD1	-	CASSSRGEANYGYTF	TGTGCCAGCAGTTCCAGGGGGGAAGCTAACTATGGCTACACCTTC
15	TRBV7-2	TRBJ2-1	TRBD2	-	CASSPWGGEYNEQFF	TGTGCCAGCAGCCCATGGGGGGGGGAATACAATGAGCAGTTCTTC
16	TRBV9	TRBJ1-1	TRBD1	-	CASSGPGTDMNTEAFF	TGTGCCAGCAGCGGCCCTGGGACAGACATGAACACTGAAGCTTTCTTT
16	TRBV14	TRBJ2-3	-	-	CASSQEWRNRADTQYF	TGTGCCAGCAGCCAAGAATGGAGGAACAGGGCAGATACGCAGTATTTT
15	TRBV4-3	TRBJ2-7	-	-	CASSQGEQLGYEQYF	TGCGCCAGCAGCCAAGGGGAACAGCTTGGATACGAGCAGTACTTC
16	TRBV5-1	TRBJ2-5	TRBD2	few	CASSLSSGGLQETQYF	TGCGCCAGCAGCTTATCTAGCGGGGGCCTCCAAGAGACCCAGTACTTC
17	TRBV6-5	TRBJ2-4	-	once	CASSYSWGPTAKNIQYF	TGTGCCAGCAGTTACTCGTGGGGTCCCACGGCCAAAAACATTCAGTACTTC
15	TRBV6-4	TRBJ2-1	TRBD2	-	CASSELAGGNNEQFF	TGTGCCAGCAGCGAACTAGCGGGGGGGAACAATGAGCAGTTCTTC
10	TRBV6-1	TRBJ2-1	-	few	CASSDREQFF	TGTGCCAGCAGTGACAGGGAGCAGTTCTTC
14	TRBV7-2	TRBJ2-5	TRBD1	many	CASSLVTGVETQYF	TGTGCCAGCAGCTTGGTGACAGGGGTTGAGACCCAGTACTTC
16	TRBV28	TRBJ2-5	-	few	CASSLREWWGGETQYF	TGTGCCAGCAGTCTCCGGGAGTGGTGGGGTGGAGAGACCCAGTACTTC
13	TRBV20-1	TRBJ1-2	TRBD1	-	CSASSQGASGYTF	TGCAGTGCTAGTTCACAGGGGGCCAGTGGCTACACCTTC
15	TRBV20-1	TRBJ2-1	-	few	CSASSGFGDYNEQFF	TGCAGTGCCAGCTCCGGGTTTGGCGACTACAATGAGCAGTTCTTC
16	TRBV7-2	TRBJ2-5	-	once	CASSLIMRGGGDEQYF	TGTGCCAGCAGCTTAATAATGAGGGGGGGCGGCGATGAGCAGTACTTC
17	TRBV5-1	TRBJ2-3	-	-	CASSSPVGRRSTDTQYF	TGCGCCAGCAGCTCCCCCGTCGGCAGGCGGAGTACAGATACGCAGTATTTT
14	TRBV12-3/TRBV12-4	TRBJ2-7	TRBD1	many	CASSYLDRVGEQYF	TGTGCCAGCAGTTACTTGGACAGGGTCGGCGAGCAGTACTTC
16	TRBV28	TRBJ2-1	TRBD2	-	CASRKLAGDSYNEQFF	TGTGCCAGCAGAAAATTAGCGGGCGATTCCTACAATGAGCAGTTCTTC
15	TRBV20-1	TRBJ1-6	TRBD1	-	CSAPGTGAPNSPLHF	TGCAGTGCTCCCGGGACAGGGGCTCCAAATTCACCCCTCCACTTT
14	TRBV9	TRBJ2-4	TRBD1	-	CASSVDGRGNIQYF	TGTGCCAGCAGCGTAGATGGCAGGGGGAACATTCAGTACTTC
13	TRBV27	TRBJ2-5	-	-	CASSPDLTGEQYF	TGTGCCAGCAGCCCCGACCTCACCGGGGAGCAGTACTTC
13	TRBV29-1	TRBJ2-7	-	-	CSVEGEIPYEQYF	TGCAGCGTTGAGGGGGAAATCCCCTACGAGCAGTACTTC
10	TRBV29-1	TRBJ2-3	-	-	CSASQNTQYF	TGCAGCGCATCCCAGAATACGCAGTATTTT
14	TRBV18	TRBJ2-7	-	-	CASSPDQIIYEQYF	TGTGCCAGCTCACCAGACCAGATAATCTACGAGCAGTACTTC
17	TRBV7-2	TRBJ2-3	TRBD2	few	CASSLAPTSGSADTQYF	TGTGCCAGCAGCTTGGCCCCTACTAGCGGGAGTGCAGATACGCAGTATTTT
18	TRBV12-3/TRBV12-4	TRBJ1-1	-	-	CASSLALLGGWGNTEAFF	TGTGCCAGCAGTTTAGCTTTGCTGGGGGGCTGGGGAAACACTGAAGCTTTCTTT
14	TRBV16	TRBJ1-2	-	-	CASSQSQGVGGYTF	TGTGCCAGCAGCCAAAGCCAGGGCGTTGGTGGCTACACCTTC
17	TRBV20-1	TRBJ1-6	-	-	CSARDPRDYYYNSPLHF	TGCAGTGCTAGAGATCCCCGGGATTATTACTATAATTCACCCCTCCACTTT
13	TRBV18	TRBJ1-2	-	-	CASSPDGARGYTF	TGTGCCAGCTCACCAGACGGAGCCCGTGGCTACACCTTC
15	TRBV9	TRBJ1-4	-	-	CASSAHVGGGEKLFF	TGTGCCAGCAGCGCGCACGTGGGGGGCGGGGAAAAACTGTTTTTT
14	TRBV5-1	TRBJ1-2	-	-	CASSLSDTNYGYTF	TGCGCCAGCAGTCTAAGTGACACTAACTATGGCTACACCTTC